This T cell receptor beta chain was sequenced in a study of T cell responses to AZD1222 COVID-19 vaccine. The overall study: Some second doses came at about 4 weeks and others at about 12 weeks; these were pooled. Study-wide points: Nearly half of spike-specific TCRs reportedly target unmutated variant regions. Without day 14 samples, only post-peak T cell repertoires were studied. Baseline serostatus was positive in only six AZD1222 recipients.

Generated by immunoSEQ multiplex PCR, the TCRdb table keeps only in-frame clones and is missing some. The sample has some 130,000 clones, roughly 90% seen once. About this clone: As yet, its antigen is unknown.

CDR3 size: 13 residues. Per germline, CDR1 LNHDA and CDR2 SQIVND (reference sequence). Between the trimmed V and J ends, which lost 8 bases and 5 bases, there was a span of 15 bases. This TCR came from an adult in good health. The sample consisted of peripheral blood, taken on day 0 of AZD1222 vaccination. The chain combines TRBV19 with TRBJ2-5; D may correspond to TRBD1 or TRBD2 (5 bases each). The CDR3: CASSRGVDETQYF. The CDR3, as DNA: TGTGCCAGTTCGCGAGGGGTCGACGAGACCCAGTACTTC.